Presented here are 17 T cell receptor beta chains from one specimen sequenced in a study of blood T cells in healthy people across ages. Then a second PCR, running roughly 6 to 12 cycles, was carried out with a sample-barcoded 5' primer and a J-beta primer mix. TCRdb redid the calling of the 5' RACE reads with MiXCR, one entry per CDR3 protein. Among around 940,000 distinct CDR3 sequences listed, 51% were seen once. The specimen sequenced was blood. All receptors come from a woman aged 60-70 years in good health.

This clonotype showed up just a few times. V and J are TRBV3-1 and TRBJ2-7, with TRBD2 matching over 8 bases. The germline CDR1 and CDR2 sequences are LGHDT and YNNKEL (reference sequence). This CDR3 spans 15 amino acids. With V trimmed by 6 bases and J by 4 bases, 11 bases remained unmatched. The CDR3 bases are TGTGCCAGCAGGTACACCATGAGCGGGAGATACGAGCAGTACTTC. Its protein product is CASRYTMSGRYEQYF.

At least ten counts were recorded for this clonotype. V usage is TRBV29-1 and J usage is TRBJ2-5; the match to TRBD2 covers 10 bases. Germline V lookup: CDR1 SQVTM, CDR2 ANQGSEA. CDR3 length: 13 residues. The ends lost 6 bases at V and 5 bases at J; junction bases unmatched: 6. Written as DNA, the CDR3 is TGCAGCGTACCACTAGCGGGATTGGAGACCCAGTACTTC. Its protein product is CSVPLAGLETQYF.

Notes on this clonotype: One end of the junction varies from germline; a read error may be responsible. The chain combines TRBV7-2 with TRBJ1-2; D is uncertain. CDR1 is SGHTA, CDR2 FQGNSA, per germline. CDR3 length: 13 residues. The CDR3, as DNA: TGTGCCAGCAGCCTAAACGGGGTTTATGGCTGCACCTTC. It encodes CASSLNGVYGCTF.

The chain recombines TRBV29-1 with TRBJ2-5, with D possibly being TRBD2 (7 bases). The CDR3 is 13 residues long. CDR1 and CDR2 (germline): SQVTM, ANQGSEA. The germline V and J ends were trimmed by 5 bases and 11 bases, with 21 bases remaining between them. The CDR3 is CSVRALGAGEQYF. For the CDR3, the DNA is TGCAGCGTTAGGGCATTGGGGGCGGGGGAGCAGTACTTC.

As for this clonotype: Being one base from a much bigger clone, this may be a read error. The chain carries TRBV20-1 and TRBJ2-1; maybe TRBD1 (6 bases). The CDR3 is made up of 12 amino acids. CDR1 is DFQATT, CDR2 SNEGSKA, per germline (reference sequence). DNA for the CDR3: TGCAGTGCTGAGGACAGAGGCAATAAGCAGTTCTTC. Translated: CSAEDRGNKQFF.

This clonotype was observed a few times. The chain combines TRBV6-6 with TRBJ1-2, with D perhaps TRBD1 (5 bases). The CDR3 is 14 amino acids. Deletions cut 4 bases from V and 3 bases from J, with 12 bases between. Germline CDR1 MNHNY, CDR2 SVGAGI (reference sequence). DNA of the CDR3: TGTGCCAGCAGTTTTCAAGACAGCCACTATGGCTACACCTTC. Its translation: CASSFQDSHYGYTF.

V gene TRBV2 combines with J gene TRBJ2-3; D possibly corresponds to TRBD2 (5 bases). CDR1 and CDR2 (germline): SNHLY, FYNNEI. The CDR3 is 14 amino acids. Trimming stripped 6 bases from V and 4 bases from J, with 14 bases between. For the CDR3, the DNA is TGTGCCAGCAGCCAGAGTTGGGGAGCAGATACGCAGTATTTT. Protein: CASSQSWGADTQYF. Complete variable domain (other parts from reference TRBV2 and TRBJ2-3): EPEVTQTPSHQVTQMGQEVILRCVPISNHLYFYWYRQILGQKVEFLVSFYNNEISEKSEIFDDQFSVERPDGSNFTLKIRSTKLEDSAMYFCASSQSWGADTQYFGPGTRLTVL.

The chain joins TRBV29-1 to TRBJ2-4; no reliable D call. V lost 7 bases, J lost 6 bases, and 10 bases lay in between. The CDR3 extends over 11 amino acids. Germline CDR1 reads SQVTM; CDR2 reads ANQGSEA. The CDR3 loop reads CSGARANIQYF. The CDR3 coding sequence is TGCAGCGGGGCCCGGGCAAACATTCAGTACTTC.

This chain uses TRBV9 with TRBJ2-5; a possible D gene is TRBD2 (7 bases). The CDR3 sequence is 13 residues long. CDR1 SGDLS and CDR2 YYNGEE come from the germline V gene. Trimming stripped 4 bases from V and 13 bases from J, with 20 bases between. This chain's CDR3 is CASSLDLGGAWYF. CDR3 sequence (DNA): TGTGCCAGCAGCCTCGACTTGGGGGGGGCATGGTACTTC.

This clonotype was detected only a few times. The chain joins TRBV15 to TRBJ1-2; D perhaps matches TRBD1 (6 bases). Looked up from germline, CDR1 is LNHNV and CDR2 is YYDKDF (reference sequence). The germline V and J ends were trimmed by 3 bases and 2 bases, with 25 bases remaining between them. CDR3 length: 19 residues. The CDR3 spells CATSSSQQFRAGENYGYTF. The CDR3 DNA follows: TGTGCCACCAGCAGTTCCCAGCAATTTCGGGCAGGGGAGAACTATGGCTACACCTTC.

In nucleotides, the CDR3 is TGCAGTGCTCAGCCTAATAGCAATCAGCCCCAGCATTTT. Residues: CSAQPNSNQPQHF. This chain uses TRBV20-1 with TRBJ1-5; no firm D call. In germline, CDR1 is DFQATT, CDR2 SNEGSKA (reference sequence). This CDR3 comprises 13 residues. V was cut by 5 bases and J by 0 bases, with 8 bases left in between.

This clonotype was detected a few times. The chain combines TRBV4-1 with TRBJ2-4; D gene unclear. The tail of the sequence fits TRBJ2-5 better, so the J call may be wrong. Germline CDR1 MGHRA, CDR2 YSYEKL. This CDR3 contains 15 residues. The CDR3 loop reads CASSQEITVRETQYF. The CDR3 DNA sequence: TGCGCCAGCAGCCAAGAAATCACAGTGCGGGAGACCCAGTACTTC.

This sequence joins TRBV16 and TRBJ1-2; TRBD1 matches 11 bases. Germline CDR1 and CDR2: KGHSY and FQNENV. V gave up 1 base and J gave up 6 bases; unmatched junction bases: 4. There are 15 residues in the CDR3. The CDR3 DNA reads TGTGCCAGCAGCCAATTGGGACAGGGGGTTCATGGCTACACCTTC. Translated, it gives CASSQLGQGVHGYTF. The entire variable domain, with the rest obtained from reference TRBV16 and TRBJ1-2, is as follows: GEEVAQTPKHLVRGEGQKAKLYCAPIKGHSYVFWYQQVLKNEFKFLISFQNENVFDETGMPKERFSAKCLPNSPCSLEIQATKLEDSAVYFCASSQLGQGVHGYTFGSGTRLTVV.

Only a few counts were recorded for this clonotype. The rearrangement links TRBV28 to TRBJ2-7; D may match TRBD1 or TRBD2 (5 bases each). The CDR3 loop spans 14 amino acids. V was clipped by 5 bases and J by 4 bases, with 15 bases between them. The germline V gene has CDR1 MDHEN and CDR2 SYDVKM. The CDR3 bases are TGTGCCAGCAGTGCGATCCAGGGACGGTACGAGCAGTACTTC. Its translation is CASSAIQGRYEQYF.

The CDR3: CASSSRTGDNEQYF. In DNA form, the CDR3 reads TGTGCCAGCAGCTCCCGGACAGGGGATAACGAGCAGTACTTC. The V gene is TRBV4-2, the J gene TRBJ2-5; 9 nucleotides match TRBD1. Gene TRBJ2-7 matches the end of the DNA better, so the J call may be wrong. Germline lookup yields CDR1 LGHNA and CDR2 YNFKEQ. The CDR3 contains 14 residues.

The chain combines TRBV10-3 with TRBJ2-5; 13 bases map to TRBD2. V trimming: 2 bases; J trimming: 1 base; junction bases outside the gene matches: 7. The CDR3 is 18 amino acids. The germline V gene encodes CDR1 ENHRY and CDR2 SYGVKD. The CDR3 region is CAISERLAGGTVQETQYF. The CDR3 DNA reads as TGTGCCATCAGTGAGAGACTAGCGGGAGGCACAGTCCAAGAGACCCAGTACTTC.

The chain joins TRBV10-3 to TRBJ2-7; the match to TRBD2 covers 8 bases. V was pared by 0 bases and J by 2 bases, with 12 bases of the junction left unmatched. Germline V lookup: CDR1 ENHRY, CDR2 SYGVKD. The CDR3 length is 18 residues. The CDR3: CAISESEVRLASPYEQYF. CDR3 sequence (DNA): TGTGCCATCAGTGAGTCTGAAGTCCGACTAGCGTCCCCCTACGAGCAGTACTTC.